This TCR beta chain is from a study of identifying expanded T cells in peripheral blood. The V gene's germline CDR1 is LGHNA and CDR2 YNFKEQ. Trimming removed 4 bases from V and 0 bases from J, with 14 bases in between. The CDR3 runs 16 residues. As to this clone: Antigen specificity is unknown.

Profiled with immunoSEQ multiplex PCR; TCRdb holds only in-frame clones, not every one. The sample has just under 65,000 clones; roughly 86% are singletons. Study observations and caveats: Differentially abundant clones: approximately 1.3 between replicates, around 17 at two to three weeks, 18 to 20 at four.

The sequence derives from a person between 18 and 70 years old in good health. The genes are TRBV4-2 and TRBJ2-3; tentative D call: TRBD2 (5 bases). The sample comprised blood. CDR3 nucleotides: TGTGCCAGCAGCCTCCAAGGAGGCCTAAGCACAGATACGCAGTATTTT. It encodes CASSLQGGLSTDTQYF.